The 31 T cell receptor beta chains below come from one sample, sequenced in a study of cytotoxic CD8 clonotypes in ibrutinib-treated CLL. The data were produced by immunoSEQ multiplex PCR, yet TCRdb's version contains in-frame clones alone and is incomplete. The table lists a few hundred thousand clones, roughly 79% of them singletons. Sequencing used PBMCs, obtained before ibrutinib treatment. The receptors shown here come from a human donor with chronic lymphocytic leukemia.

The chain employs TRBV4-2 and TRBJ2-7, with 7 bases lining up with TRBD2. This CDR3 comprises 18 residues. Germline CDR1 and CDR2: LGHNA and YNFKEQ. V shed 0 bases and J 2 bases; nucleotides not matched to a gene: 13. The CDR3 DNA reads TGTGCCAGCAGCCAAGATTCCCCGACTGCGGGAGAGACCTACGAGCAGTACTTC. Translating it yields CASSQDSPTAGETYEQYF.

This chain links TRBV30 with TRBJ1-1; possibly TRBD1 for D (6 bases). From germline, CDR1 is GTSNPN and CDR2 SVGIG (reference sequence). The ends were cut back, 4 bases at V and 1 base at J, with 10 bases in the middle. The CDR3 is made up of 13 amino acids. Here the CDR3 DNA reads TGTGCCTGGACGAGGGGGGGGAACACTGAAGCTTTCTTT. Protein: CAWTRGGNTEAFF.

V usage is TRBV9 and J usage is TRBJ2-1; D not resolved. The CDR3 runs 13 residues. Germline lookup yields CDR1 SGDLS and CDR2 YYNGEE. V shed 0 bases and J shed 4 bases, with 5 bases lying between them. The CDR3 DNA reads TGTGCCAGCAGCGTAGGGAATTACAATGAGCAGTTCTTC. Translation: CASSVGNYNEQFF. Full variable domain (remainder filled in from reference TRBV9 and TRBJ2-1): DSGVTQTPKHLITATGQRVTLRCSPRSGDLSVYWYQQSLDQGLQFLIQYYNGEERAKGNILERFSAQQFPDLHSELNLSSLELGDSALYFCASSVGNYNEQFFGPGTRLTVL.

In this sample, this clone turned up a few times. V is TRBV18 and J is TRBJ1-2; D unresolved. With 6 bases removed from V and 6 bases from J, the gap between germline ends came to 20 bases. Germline V gene lookup returns CDR1 KGHSH and CDR2 LQKENI. The CDR3 is 15 residues long. The CDR3 region is CASSERPPSGHGYTF. In DNA, the CDR3 is TGTGCCAGCTCGGAACGTCCCCCCTCAGGACATGGCTACACCTTC.

V usage is TRBV7-3 and J usage is TRBJ2-2; tentative D call: TRBD1 (6 bases). Trimming removed 8 bases at V and 5 bases at J, with 12 bases between. Per the germline V gene, CDR1 is SGHTA and CDR2 is FQGTGA. The CDR3 consists of 13 residues. The CDR3 here is CASSKGGTGELFF. The CDR3 nucleotides read TGTGCCAGCTCAAAAGGGGGAACCGGGGAGCTGTTTTTT.

V gene TRBV28 combines with J gene TRBJ2-3; no clear D gene. The CDR3 is made up of 14 amino acids. V was pared by 5 bases and J by 1 base, with 10 bases between. The germline V gene has CDR1 MDHEN and CDR2 SYDVKM. CDR3 in DNA: TGTGCCAGCAGTCAAAACCGGCGCACAGATACGCAGTATTTT. It codes for CASSQNRRTDTQYF.

V gene TRBV18 combines with J gene TRBJ2-5; D possibly corresponds to TRBD1 (5 bases). This CDR3 is built from 14 residues. Trimming stripped 0 bases from V and 5 bases from J, with 10 bases between. The germline V gene encodes CDR1 KGHSH and CDR2 LQKENI. CDR3 in amino acids: CASSPPTDRETQYF. In nucleotides, the CDR3 is TGTGCCAGCTCACCACCGACAGACCGGGAGACCCAGTACTTC.

This chain links TRBV2 with TRBJ2-5; no definite D call. This CDR3 spans 13 amino acids. From germline, CDR1 is SNHLY and CDR2 FYNNEI. The ends were cut back, 6 bases at V and 5 bases at J, with 13 bases in the middle. The CDR3 DNA follows: TGTGCCAGCAGCACCCGGTCCCGGGAGACCCAGTACTTC. Translating it yields CASSTRSRETQYF.

V usage is TRBV5-6 and J usage is TRBJ2-2; TRBD1 matches at 9 bases. The V segment lost 4 bases and the J segment 4 bases; nucleotides outside the gene matches: 8. Per the germline V gene, CDR1 is SGHDT and CDR2 is YYEEEE. CDR3 length: 16 residues. This CDR3 is CASSPLGTGSTGELFF. In DNA, the CDR3 is TGTGCCAGCAGCCCTCTGGGGACAGGGAGCACCGGGGAGCTGTTTTTT.

V gene TRBV6-5 combines with J gene TRBJ2-1; D not resolved. CDR1 is MNHEY and CDR2 is SVGAGI in the germline V gene. The length of the CDR3 is 16 residues. V gave up 0 bases and J gave up 6 bases, with 15 bases separating them. The CDR3 nucleotides read TGTGCCAGCAGTTACTCACCTATCAACCCGGCCAATGAGCAGTTCTTC. The encoded protein is CASSYSPINPANEQFF.

This chain connects TRBV25-1 to TRBJ1-4; D is unclear. Trimming cost V 5 bases and J 0 bases, with 7 bases left between them. Per germline, CDR1 MGHDK and CDR2 SYGVNS. The CDR3 length is 14 residues. This CDR3 reads CASSNGATNEKLFF. The DNA of the CDR3 is TGTGCCAGCAGTAACGGGGCAACTAATGAAAAACTGTTTTTT.

The chain joins TRBV27 to TRBJ2-6, with D maybe TRBD1 (6 bases). This CDR3 contains 16 residues. Trimming took off 4 bases at V and 0 bases at J, with 10 bases between the two ends. Germline V gene lookup returns CDR1 MNHEY and CDR2 SMNVEV (reference sequence). The CDR3 DNA reads as TGTGCCAGCAGTTGGGTACAGGGCTCTGGGGCCAACGTCCTGACTTTC. It encodes CASSWVQGSGANVLTF.

This clone was recorded once. The rearrangement uses TRBV30 and TRBJ1-5; D unclear. CDR1 and CDR2 (germline): GTSNPN, SVGIG (reference sequence). This CDR3 is built from 14 residues. The V and J ends lost 3 bases and 0 bases respectively, with 9 bases between them. This chain's CDR3 is CAWRAAYSNQPQHF. The CDR3 coding sequence is TGTGCCTGGAGGGCAGCTTATAGCAATCAGCCCCAGCATTTT.

The rearrangement links TRBV6-1 to TRBJ2-1; 7 bases align to TRBD2. Germline-derived CDR1 and CDR2 are MNHNS and SASEGT. V dropped 2 bases and J dropped 1; count of bases not matched to a gene: 8. The length of the CDR3 is 17 residues. As DNA, the CDR3 is TGTGCCAGCAGTGAACCCCTGCGGGGAGGGTCCTACAATGAGCAGTTCTTC. It translates to CASSEPLRGGSYNEQFF.

The chain links TRBV30 to TRBJ2-7; the D gene is possibly TRBD2 (6 bases). V was cut by 0 bases and J by 2 bases, with 8 bases left in between. CDR1 is GTSNPN, CDR2 SVGIG, per germline (reference sequence). The CDR3 runs 13 residues. As DNA, the CDR3 is TGTGCCTGGAGTGTCGGGGGAACCTACGAGCAGTACTTC. Encoded protein: CAWSVGGTYEQYF.

The CDR3 DNA follows: TGCGCCAGCAGACTGACTAGCGGCTCCTACGAGCAGTACTTC. Its protein is CASRLTSGSYEQYF. The rearrangement joins TRBV5-1 to TRBJ2-7; 9 nucleotides align to TRBD2. Germline CDR1 is SGHRS and CDR2 is YFSETQ. V dropped 5 bases and J dropped 0; count of bases not matched to a gene: 3. There are 14 residues in the CDR3.

The chain joins TRBV7-2 to TRBJ2-3, with TRBD2 matching 11 bases. Germline-derived CDR1 and CDR2 are SGHTA and FQGNSA. V lost 4 bases, J lost 4 bases, and 13 bases stayed unmatched. This CDR3 region has 18 residues. As DNA, the CDR3 is TGTGCCAGCAGCTCTAAGGCCAGACTAGCGGGAATCGCAGATACGCAGTATTTT. It codes for CASSSKARLAGIADTQYF.

The chain employs TRBV28 and TRBJ1-3; D is perhaps TRBD1 (6 bases). The CDR3 loop spans 16 amino acids. Trimming stripped 1 base from V and 1 base from J, with 11 bases between. Per germline, CDR1 MDHEN and CDR2 SYDVKM. CDR3 DNA sequence: TGTGCCAGCAGTTTATCGGTAGGGGGATCTGGAAACACCATATATTTT. Its protein is CASSLSVGGSGNTIYF.

This rearrangement joins TRBV27 to TRBJ2-3; D gene unclear. The CDR3 contains 12 residues. Germline V lookup: CDR1 MNHEY, CDR2 SMNVEV (reference sequence). Between the trimmed V and J ends, which lost 6 bases and 4 bases, there was a span of 8 bases. The chain's CDR3 is CASSRSADTQYF. The CDR3 nucleotides read TGTGCCAGCAGCCGGAGTGCAGATACGCAGTATTTT.

A word on this clone: Compared with germline, one end of the junction differs, possibly owing to a read error. The CDR3 sequence is CASSIAETTSYEQYF. CDR3 in DNA: TGTGCCAGCAGCATAGCGGAAACTACCTCCTACGAGCAGTACTTC. V usage is TRBV7-6 and J usage is TRBJ2-7; tentative D call: TRBD2 (6 bases). This CDR3 has 15 amino acids. In germline, CDR1 is SGHVS, CDR2 FNYEAQ.

V and J are TRBV9 and TRBJ2-1; 13 positions match TRBD2. The germline V gene encodes CDR1 SGDLS and CDR2 YYNGEE. This CDR3 has 15 residues. V was clipped by 5 bases and J by 7 bases; unmatched bases: 6. CDR3 amino acids: CASRLAGGPSNEQFF. The CDR3 DNA sequence: TGTGCCAGCAGACTAGCGGGAGGGCCCTCGAATGAGCAGTTCTTC. The full variable domain, its missing parts supplied by reference TRBV9 and TRBJ2-1, is DSGVTQTPKHLITATGQRVTLRCSPRSGDLSVYWYQQSLDQGLQFLIQYYNGEERAKGNILERFSAQQFPDLHSELNLSSLELGDSALYFCASRLAGGPSNEQFFGPGTRLTVL.

This chain connects TRBV10-3 to TRBJ2-7; 7 positions match TRBD2. The V gene end was trimmed by 3 bases and the J gene end by 5 bases; junction bases not matched to a gene: 10. Per the germline V gene, CDR1 is ENHRY and CDR2 is SYGVKD. The CDR3 is 15 amino acids. The CDR3 nucleotides are TGTGCCATCAGTGATGGCGGGAGTACCCCTAACGAGCAGTACTTC. Its translation: CAISDGGSTPNEQYF.

This clone occurred once. The gene calls are TRBV19 and TRBJ1-2, with D maybe TRBD1 (5 bases). Per germline, CDR1 LNHDA and CDR2 SQIVND (reference sequence). The CDR3 has 14 amino acids. V lost 1 base and J lost 4, with 10 bases in between. The CDR3 bases are TGTGCCAGTAGTATAGGCGGGGGTCCCTATGGCTACACCTTC. Its protein is CASSIGGGPYGYTF. Variable domain in full (rest from reference TRBV19 and TRBJ1-2): DGGITQSPKYLFRKEGQNVTLSCEQNLNHDAMYWYRQDPGQGLRLIYYSQIVNDFQKGDIAEGYSVSREKKESFPLTVTSAQKNPTAFYLCASSIGGGPYGYTFGSGTRLTVV.

This chain joins TRBV7-2 and TRBJ2-7; D is possibly TRBD1 (6 bases). CDR3 size: 12 residues. Trimming cost V 0 bases and J 9 bases, with 9 bases left between them. CDR1 and CDR2 from the germline V gene are SGHTA and FQGNSA. The CDR3 nucleotides read TGTGCCAGCAGCTTAGCGGGACAAGGGCAGTACTTC. Residues: CASSLAGQGQYF.

The chain recombines TRBV19 with TRBJ1-5; the D is unclear. The CDR3 contains 16 residues. Trimming removed 5 bases from V and 9 bases from J, with 23 bases in between. The germline CDR1 and CDR2 sequences are LNHDA and SQIVND (reference sequence). The CDR3 nucleotides read TGTGCCAGTAGTTTGGACCGAGGACTGGGCCGGGGGCCCCAGCATTTT. Translated: CASSLDRGLGRGPQHF.

This chain uses TRBV30 with TRBJ2-5, with D perhaps TRBD1 (6 bases). The CDR3 sequence is 12 residues long. Germline V gene data show CDR1 as GTSNPN and CDR2 as SVGIG (reference sequence). V lost 4 bases to trimming and J lost 2 bases, with 8 bases between them. The CDR3 coding sequence is TGTGCCTGGATCGGGACACAAGAGACCCAGTACTTC. It codes for CAWIGTQETQYF.

This sequence joins TRBV11-2 and TRBJ2-7; 14 bases agree with TRBD2. CDR3 length: 15 amino acids. Germline V lookup: CDR1 SGHAT, CDR2 FQNNGV. V was pared by 4 bases and J by 6 bases, with 5 bases of the junction left unmatched. CDR3 sequence: CASSSTSGRAGEQYF. The CDR3 DNA sequence: TGTGCCAGCAGCTCGACTAGCGGGAGGGCTGGCGAGCAGTACTTC.

The chain combines TRBV5-1 with TRBJ1-2; 7 nucleotides line up with TRBD1. Germline V gene sequence: CDR1 SGHRS, CDR2 YFSETQ. This CDR3 comprises 16 residues. The trim removed 1 base at V and 3 bases at J, leaving 9 bases unmatched. The CDR3 coding sequence is TGCGCCAGCAGCTTGTTGGGCAGGGGGTTTGACTATGGCTACACCTTC. Protein: CASSLLGRGFDYGYTF.

The CDR3 DNA sequence: TGCAGCGTTGGGTTGCTAGCGGGAGCTGAGACCCAGTACTTC. This encodes CSVGLLAGAETQYF. The chain joins TRBV29-1 to TRBJ2-5; 10 positions agree with TRBD2. Looked up from germline, CDR1 is SQVTM and CDR2 is ANQGSEA. Trimming removed 4 bases from V and 5 bases from J; junction bases left unmatched: 7. The CDR3 covers 14 residues. The full variable domain, its missing parts supplied by reference TRBV29-1 and TRBJ2-5, is SAVISQKPSRDICQRGTSLTIQCQVDSQVTMMFWYRQQPGQSLTLIATANQGSEATYESGFVIDKFPISRPNLTFSTLTVSNMSPEDSSIYLCSVGLLAGAETQYFGPGTRLLVL.

This clone was found a few times. This chain connects TRBV5-4 to TRBJ1-5; D is uncertain. The CDR3 sequence is 13 residues long. CDR1 and CDR2 (germline): SGHNT, YYREEE (reference sequence). The ends were cut back, 1 base at V and 7 bases at J, with 9 bases in the middle. This CDR3 is CASSLIGEQPQHF. CDR3 nucleotide sequence: TGTGCCAGCAGCTTGATCGGAGAACAGCCCCAGCATTTT.

In regard to this clone: Within the sample, other DNA sequences also encode this same CDR3. V and J are TRBV29-1 and TRBJ1-1; D is ambiguous. The germline V and J ends were trimmed by 1 base and 0 bases, with 6 bases remaining between them. CDR1 is SQVTM, CDR2 ANQGSEA, per germline. The CDR3 extends over 13 amino acids. As DNA, the CDR3 is TGCAGCGTTGAAGGACGCATGAACACTGAAGCTTTCTTT. This sequence encodes CSVEGRMNTEAFF.